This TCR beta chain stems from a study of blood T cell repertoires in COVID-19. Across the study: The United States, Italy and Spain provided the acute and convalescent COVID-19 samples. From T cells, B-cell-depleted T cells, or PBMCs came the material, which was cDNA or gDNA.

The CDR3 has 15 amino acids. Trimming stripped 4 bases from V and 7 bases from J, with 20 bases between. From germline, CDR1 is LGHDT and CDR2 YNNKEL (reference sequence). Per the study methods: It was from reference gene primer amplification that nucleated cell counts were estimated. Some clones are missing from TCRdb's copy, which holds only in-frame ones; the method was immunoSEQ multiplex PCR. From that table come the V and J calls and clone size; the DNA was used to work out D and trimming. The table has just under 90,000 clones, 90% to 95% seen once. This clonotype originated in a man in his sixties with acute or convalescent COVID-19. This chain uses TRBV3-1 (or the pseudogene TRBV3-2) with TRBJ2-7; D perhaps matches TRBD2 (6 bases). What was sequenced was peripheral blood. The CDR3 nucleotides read TGTGCCAGCAGCCTCATCACCGGGAGCGCAAAAGAGCAGTACTTC. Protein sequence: CASSLITGSAKEQYF.